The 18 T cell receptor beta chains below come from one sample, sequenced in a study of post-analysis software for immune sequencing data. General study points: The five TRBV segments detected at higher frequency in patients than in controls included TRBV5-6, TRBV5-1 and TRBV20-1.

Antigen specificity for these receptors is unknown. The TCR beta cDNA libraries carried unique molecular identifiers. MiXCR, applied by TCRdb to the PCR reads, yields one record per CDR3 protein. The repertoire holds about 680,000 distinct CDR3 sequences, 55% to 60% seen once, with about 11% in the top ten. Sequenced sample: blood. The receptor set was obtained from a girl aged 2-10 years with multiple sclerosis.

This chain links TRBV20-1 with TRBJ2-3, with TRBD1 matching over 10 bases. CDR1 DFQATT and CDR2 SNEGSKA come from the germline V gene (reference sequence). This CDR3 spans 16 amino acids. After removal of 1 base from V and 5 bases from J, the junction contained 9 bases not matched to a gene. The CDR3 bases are TGCAGTGCTAGAGCGCCGACAGGGGGCCGGAGAGATACGCAGTATTTT. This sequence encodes CSARAPTGGRRDTQYF.

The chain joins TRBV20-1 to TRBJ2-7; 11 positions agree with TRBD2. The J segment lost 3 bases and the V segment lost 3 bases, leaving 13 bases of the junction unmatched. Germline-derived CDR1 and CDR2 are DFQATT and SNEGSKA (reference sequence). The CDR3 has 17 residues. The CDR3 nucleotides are TGCAGTGCTAGTCAGGGACTAGCGGACCCAGATGGCTACGAGCAGTACTTC. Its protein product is CSASQGLADPDGYEQYF.

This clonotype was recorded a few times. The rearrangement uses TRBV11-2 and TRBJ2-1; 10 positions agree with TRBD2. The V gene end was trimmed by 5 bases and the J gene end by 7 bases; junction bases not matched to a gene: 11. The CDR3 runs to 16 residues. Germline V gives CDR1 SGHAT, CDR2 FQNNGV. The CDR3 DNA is TGTGCCAGCAGCGCCGCAACTAGCGGGGACCGGAATGAGCAGTTCTTC. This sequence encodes CASSAATSGDRNEQFF.

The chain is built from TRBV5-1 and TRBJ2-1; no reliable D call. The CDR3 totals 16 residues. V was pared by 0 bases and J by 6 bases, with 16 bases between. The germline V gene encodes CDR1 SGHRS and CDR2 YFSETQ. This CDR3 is CASSLDELPRGNEQFF. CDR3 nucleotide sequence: TGCGCCAGCAGCTTGGACGAACTACCGAGAGGCAATGAGCAGTTCTTC.

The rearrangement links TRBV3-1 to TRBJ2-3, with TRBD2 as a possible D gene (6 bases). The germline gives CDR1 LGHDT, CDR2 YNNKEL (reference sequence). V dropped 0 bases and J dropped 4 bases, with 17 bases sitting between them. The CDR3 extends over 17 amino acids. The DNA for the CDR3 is TGTGCCAGCAGCCAAGACGGGCTAGCGCGGACGGCAGATACGCAGTATTTT. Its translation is CASSQDGLARTADTQYF.

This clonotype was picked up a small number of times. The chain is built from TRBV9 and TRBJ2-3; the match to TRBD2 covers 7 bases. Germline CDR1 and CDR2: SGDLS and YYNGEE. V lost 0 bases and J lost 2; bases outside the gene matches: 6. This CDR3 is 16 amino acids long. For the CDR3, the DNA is TGTGCCAGCAGCGTAGTGGGGGACTACAACACAGATACGCAGTATTTT. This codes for CASSVVGDYNTDTQYF.

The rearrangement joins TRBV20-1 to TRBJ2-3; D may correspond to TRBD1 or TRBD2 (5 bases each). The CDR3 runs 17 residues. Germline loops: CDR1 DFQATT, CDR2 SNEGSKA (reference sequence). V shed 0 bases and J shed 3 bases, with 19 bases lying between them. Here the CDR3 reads CSARDRRSGIKTDTQYF. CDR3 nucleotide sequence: TGCAGTGCTAGAGATAGGAGGTCAGGGATAAAGACAGATACGCAGTATTTT.

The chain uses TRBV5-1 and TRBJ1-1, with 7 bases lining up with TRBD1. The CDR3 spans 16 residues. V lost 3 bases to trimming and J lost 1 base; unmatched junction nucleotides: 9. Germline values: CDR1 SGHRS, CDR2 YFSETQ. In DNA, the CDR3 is TGCGCCAGCAGCTGGGCGCCGGGGACAGAGAACACTGAAGCTTTCTTT. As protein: CASSWAPGTENTEAFF.

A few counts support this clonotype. CDR3 nucleotide sequence: TGCAGCCCTCGGGATCAGGTTAATGAGCAGTTCTTC. Protein sequence: CSPRDQVNEQFF. The V gene is TRBV29-1, the J gene TRBJ2-1, with D tentatively TRBD2 (5 bases). Trimming removed 8 bases from V and 7 bases from J, with 15 bases in between. Germline V gene sequence: CDR1 SQVTM, CDR2 ANQGSEA. CDR3 size: 12 residues.

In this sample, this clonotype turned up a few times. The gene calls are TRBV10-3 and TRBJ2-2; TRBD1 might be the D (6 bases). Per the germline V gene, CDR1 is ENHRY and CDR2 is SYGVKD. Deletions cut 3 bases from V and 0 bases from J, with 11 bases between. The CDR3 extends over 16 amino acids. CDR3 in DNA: TGTGCCATCAGTGAAAGGGGACACCCGAACACCGGGGAGCTGTTTTTT. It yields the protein CAISERGHPNTGELFF.

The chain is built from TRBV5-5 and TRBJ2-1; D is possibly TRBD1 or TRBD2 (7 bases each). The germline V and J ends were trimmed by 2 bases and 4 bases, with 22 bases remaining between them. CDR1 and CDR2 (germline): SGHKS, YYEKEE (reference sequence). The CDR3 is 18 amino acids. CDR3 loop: CASSFRDREVAGYNEQFF. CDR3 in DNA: TGTGCCAGCAGCTTTCGTGACAGGGAAGTAGCGGGTTACAATGAGCAGTTCTTC.

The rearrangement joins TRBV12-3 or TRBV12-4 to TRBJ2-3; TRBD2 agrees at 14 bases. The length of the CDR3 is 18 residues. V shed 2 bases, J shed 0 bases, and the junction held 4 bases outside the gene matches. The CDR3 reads CASSLRLAGGLSTDTQYF. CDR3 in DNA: TGTGCCAGCAGTTTACGACTAGCGGGGGGGCTAAGCACAGATACGCAGTATTTT.

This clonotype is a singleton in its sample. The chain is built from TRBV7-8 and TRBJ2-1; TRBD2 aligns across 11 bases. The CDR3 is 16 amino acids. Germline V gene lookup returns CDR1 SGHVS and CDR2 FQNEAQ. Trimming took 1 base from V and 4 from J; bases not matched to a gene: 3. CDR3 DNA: TGTGCCAGCAGCTTAGTAGCGGGGGGGCTATACAATGAGCAGTTCTTC. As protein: CASSLVAGGLYNEQFF.

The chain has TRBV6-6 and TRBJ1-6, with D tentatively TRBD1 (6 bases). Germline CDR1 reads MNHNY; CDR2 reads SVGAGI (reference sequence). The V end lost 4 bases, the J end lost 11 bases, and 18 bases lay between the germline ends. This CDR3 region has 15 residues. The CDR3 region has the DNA TGTGCCAGCAGTTCCGGGGGGGGGCGCATACCACCCCTCCACTTT. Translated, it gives CASSSGGGRIPPLHF.

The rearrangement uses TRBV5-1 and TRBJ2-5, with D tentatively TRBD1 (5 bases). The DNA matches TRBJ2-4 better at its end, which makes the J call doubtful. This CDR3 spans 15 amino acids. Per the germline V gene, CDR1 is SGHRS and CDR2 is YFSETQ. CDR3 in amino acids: CASSLESGTKNIQYF. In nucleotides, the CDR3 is TGCGCCAGCAGCTTGGAGTCAGGGACCAAAAACATTCAGTACTTC.

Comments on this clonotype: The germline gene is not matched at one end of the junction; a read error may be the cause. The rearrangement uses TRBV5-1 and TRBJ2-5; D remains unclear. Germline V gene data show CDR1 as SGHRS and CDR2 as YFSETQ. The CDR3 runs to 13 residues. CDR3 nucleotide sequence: TGTGCCAGCAGCCCCGGAGCAAAAGAGACCCAGTACTTC. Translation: CASSPGAKETQYF.

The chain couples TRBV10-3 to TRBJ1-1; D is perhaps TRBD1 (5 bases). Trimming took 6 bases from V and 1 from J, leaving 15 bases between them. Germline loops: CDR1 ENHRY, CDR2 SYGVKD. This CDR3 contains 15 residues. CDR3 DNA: TGTGCCATCAGCGGGATGAGGACAAAGAACACTGAAGCTTTCTTT. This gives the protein CAISGMRTKNTEAFF.

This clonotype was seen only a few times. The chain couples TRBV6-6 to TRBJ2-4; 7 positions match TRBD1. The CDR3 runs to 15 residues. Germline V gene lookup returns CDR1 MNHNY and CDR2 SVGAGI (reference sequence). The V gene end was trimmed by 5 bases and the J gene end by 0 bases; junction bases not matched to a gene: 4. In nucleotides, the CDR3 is TGTGCCAGCAGTCTTGACAGGGTAGCCAAAAACATTCAGTACTTC. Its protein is CASSLDRVAKNIQYF.